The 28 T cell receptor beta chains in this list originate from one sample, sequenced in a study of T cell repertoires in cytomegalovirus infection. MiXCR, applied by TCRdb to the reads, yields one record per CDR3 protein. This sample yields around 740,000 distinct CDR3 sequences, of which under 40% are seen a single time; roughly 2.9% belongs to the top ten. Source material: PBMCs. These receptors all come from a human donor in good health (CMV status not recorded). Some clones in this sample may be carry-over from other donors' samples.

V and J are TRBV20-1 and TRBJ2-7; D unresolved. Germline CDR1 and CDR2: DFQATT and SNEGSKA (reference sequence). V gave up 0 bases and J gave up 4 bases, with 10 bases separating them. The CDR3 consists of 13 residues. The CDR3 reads CSARDRYSYEQYF. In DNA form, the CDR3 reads TGCAGTGCTAGAGACAGGTACTCTTACGAGCAGTACTTC.

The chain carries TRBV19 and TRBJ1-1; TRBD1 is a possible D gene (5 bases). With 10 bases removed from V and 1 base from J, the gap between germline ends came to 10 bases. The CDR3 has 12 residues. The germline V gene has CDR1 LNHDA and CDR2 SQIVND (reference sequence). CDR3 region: CATLGQNTEAFF. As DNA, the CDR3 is TGTGCCACCCTCGGACAGAACACTGAAGCTTTCTTT.

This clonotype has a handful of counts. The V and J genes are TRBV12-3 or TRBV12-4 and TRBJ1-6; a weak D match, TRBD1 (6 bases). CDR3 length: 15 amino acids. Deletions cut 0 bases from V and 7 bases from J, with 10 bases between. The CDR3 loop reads CASSLARGGNSPLHF. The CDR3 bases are TGTGCCAGCAGTTTAGCAAGGGGGGGGAATTCACCCCTCCACTTT.

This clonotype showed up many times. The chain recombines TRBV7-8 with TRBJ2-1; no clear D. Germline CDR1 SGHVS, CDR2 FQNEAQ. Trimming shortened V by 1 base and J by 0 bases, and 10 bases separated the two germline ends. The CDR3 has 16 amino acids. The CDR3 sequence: CASSLGAASSYNEQFF. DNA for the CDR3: TGTGCCAGCAGCTTAGGGGCGGCGAGCTCCTACAATGAGCAGTTCTTC.

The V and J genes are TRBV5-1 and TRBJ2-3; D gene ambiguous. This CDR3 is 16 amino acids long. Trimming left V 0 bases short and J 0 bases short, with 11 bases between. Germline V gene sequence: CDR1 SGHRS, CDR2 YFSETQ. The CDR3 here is CASSLAGRRSTDTQYF. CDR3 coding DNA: TGCGCCAGCAGCTTGGCGGGCAGAAGAAGCACAGATACGCAGTATTTT. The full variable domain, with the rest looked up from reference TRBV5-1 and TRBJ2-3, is KAGVTQTPRYLIKTRGQQVTLSCSPISGHRSVSWYQQTPGQGLQFLFEYFSETQRNKGNFPGRFSGRQFSNSRSEMNVSTLELGDSALYLCASSLAGRRSTDTQYFGPGTRLTVL.

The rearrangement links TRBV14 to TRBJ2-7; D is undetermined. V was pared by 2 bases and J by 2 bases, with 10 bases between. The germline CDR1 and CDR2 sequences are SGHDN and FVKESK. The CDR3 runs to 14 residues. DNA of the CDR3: TGTGCCAGCAGCCAACTGGGGAACCCCTACGAGCAGTACTTC. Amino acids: CASSQLGNPYEQYF.

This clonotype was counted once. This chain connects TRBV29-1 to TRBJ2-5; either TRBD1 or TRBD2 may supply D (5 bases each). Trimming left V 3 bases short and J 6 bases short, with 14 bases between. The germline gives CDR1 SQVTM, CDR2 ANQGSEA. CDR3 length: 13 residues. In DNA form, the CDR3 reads TGCAGCGTTGATGCTGGGACCCTTCAGACCCAGTACTTC. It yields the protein CSVDAGTLQTQYF.

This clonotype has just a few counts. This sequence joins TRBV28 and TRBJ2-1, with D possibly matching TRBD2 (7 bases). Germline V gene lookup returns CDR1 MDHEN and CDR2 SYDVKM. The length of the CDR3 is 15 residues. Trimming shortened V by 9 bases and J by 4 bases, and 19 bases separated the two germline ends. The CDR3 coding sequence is TGTGCCAGTAAAGGGGGAGGGGAACCTTACAATGAGCAGTTCTTC. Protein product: CASKGGGEPYNEQFF.

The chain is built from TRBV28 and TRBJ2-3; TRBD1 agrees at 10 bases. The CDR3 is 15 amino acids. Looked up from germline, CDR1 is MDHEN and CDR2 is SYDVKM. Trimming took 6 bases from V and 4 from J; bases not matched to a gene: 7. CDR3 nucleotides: TGTGCCAGCAGGGGGGGACAGGGGAAAGCAGATACGCAGTATTTT. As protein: CASRGGQGKADTQYF. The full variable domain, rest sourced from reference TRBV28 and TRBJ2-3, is DVKVTQSSRYLVKRTGEKVFLECVQDMDHENMFWYRQDPGLGLRLIYFSYDVKMKEKGDIPEGYSVSREKKERFSLILESASTNQTSMYLCASRGGQGKADTQYFGPGTRLTVL.

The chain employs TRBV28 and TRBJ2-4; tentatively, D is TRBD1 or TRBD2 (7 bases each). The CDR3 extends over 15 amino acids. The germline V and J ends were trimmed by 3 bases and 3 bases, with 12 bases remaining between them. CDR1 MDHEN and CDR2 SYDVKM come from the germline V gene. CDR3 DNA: TGTGCCAGCAGTTTGGGAGGGGACAGCAAAAACATTCAGTACTTC. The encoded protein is CASSLGGDSKNIQYF.

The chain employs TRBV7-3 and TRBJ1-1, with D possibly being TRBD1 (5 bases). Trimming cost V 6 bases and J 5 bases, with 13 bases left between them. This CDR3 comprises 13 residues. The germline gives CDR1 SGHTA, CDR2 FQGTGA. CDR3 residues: CASRIPGNTEAFF. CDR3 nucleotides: TGTGCCAGCAGAATCCCAGGGAATACTGAAGCTTTCTTT.

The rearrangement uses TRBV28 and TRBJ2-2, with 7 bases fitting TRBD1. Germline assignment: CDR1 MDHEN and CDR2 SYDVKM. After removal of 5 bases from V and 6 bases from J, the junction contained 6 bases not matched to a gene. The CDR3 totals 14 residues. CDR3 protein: CASSLIQGAGELFF. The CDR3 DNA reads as TGTGCCAGCAGTCTGATTCAGGGGGCCGGGGAGCTGTTTTTT.

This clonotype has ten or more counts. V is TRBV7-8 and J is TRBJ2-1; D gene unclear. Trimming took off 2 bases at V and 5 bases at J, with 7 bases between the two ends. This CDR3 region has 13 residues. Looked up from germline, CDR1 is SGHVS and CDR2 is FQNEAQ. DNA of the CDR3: TGTGCCAGCAGCTTACAGCGTAACAATGAGCAGTTCTTC. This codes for CASSLQRNNEQFF.

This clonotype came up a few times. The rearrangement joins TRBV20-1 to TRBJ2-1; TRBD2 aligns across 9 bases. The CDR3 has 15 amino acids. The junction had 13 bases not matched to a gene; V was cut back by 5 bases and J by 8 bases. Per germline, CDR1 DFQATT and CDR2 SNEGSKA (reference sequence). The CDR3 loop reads CSAVPYSGRSDEQFF. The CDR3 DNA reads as TGCAGTGCTGTACCTTATAGCGGGAGAAGCGATGAGCAGTTCTTC.

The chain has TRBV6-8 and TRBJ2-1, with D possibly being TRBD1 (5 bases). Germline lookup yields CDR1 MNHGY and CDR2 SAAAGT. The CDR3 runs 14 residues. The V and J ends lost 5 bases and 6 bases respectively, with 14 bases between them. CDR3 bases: TGTGCCAGCAGTGACAGATTCGGTATCAATGAGCAGTTCTTC. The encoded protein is CASSDRFGINEQFF.

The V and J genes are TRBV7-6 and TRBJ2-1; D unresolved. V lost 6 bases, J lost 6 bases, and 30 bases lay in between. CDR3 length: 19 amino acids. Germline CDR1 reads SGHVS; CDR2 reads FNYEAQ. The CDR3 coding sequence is TGTGCCAGCAGGTACAAGGCCCCCCCCGCCGCCGGGCCCTTCAATGAGCAGTTCTTC. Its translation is CASRYKAPPAAGPFNEQFF.

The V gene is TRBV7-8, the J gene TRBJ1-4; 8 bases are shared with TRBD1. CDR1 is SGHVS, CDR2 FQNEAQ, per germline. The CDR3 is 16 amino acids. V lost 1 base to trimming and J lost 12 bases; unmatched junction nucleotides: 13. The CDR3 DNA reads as TGTGCCAGCAGCTTAGGGCCCTTAGGACAGGGAACGGAACTGTTTTTT. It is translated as CASSLGPLGQGTELFF.

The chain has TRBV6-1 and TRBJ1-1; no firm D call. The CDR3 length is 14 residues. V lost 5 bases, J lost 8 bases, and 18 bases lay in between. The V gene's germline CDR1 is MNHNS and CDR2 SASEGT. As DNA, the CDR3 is TGTGCCAGCAGTACTGTATGGGAGGCTCCGGAAGCTTTCTTT. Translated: CASSTVWEAPEAFF.

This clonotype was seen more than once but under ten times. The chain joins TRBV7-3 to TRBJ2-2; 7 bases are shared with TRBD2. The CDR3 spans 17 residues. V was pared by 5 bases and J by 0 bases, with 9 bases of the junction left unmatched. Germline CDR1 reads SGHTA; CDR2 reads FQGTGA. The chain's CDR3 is CASSPSGLEANTGELFF. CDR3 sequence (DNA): TGTGCCAGCAGCCCATCAGGACTAGAAGCGAACACCGGGGAGCTGTTTTTT.

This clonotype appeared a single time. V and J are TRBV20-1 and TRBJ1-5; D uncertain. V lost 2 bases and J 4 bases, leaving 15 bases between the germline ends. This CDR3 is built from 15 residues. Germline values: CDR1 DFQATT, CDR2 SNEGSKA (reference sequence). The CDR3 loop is CSARTPAQVNQPQHF. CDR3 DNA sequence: TGCAGTGCTAGAACCCCAGCCCAGGTTAATCAGCCCCAGCATTTT.

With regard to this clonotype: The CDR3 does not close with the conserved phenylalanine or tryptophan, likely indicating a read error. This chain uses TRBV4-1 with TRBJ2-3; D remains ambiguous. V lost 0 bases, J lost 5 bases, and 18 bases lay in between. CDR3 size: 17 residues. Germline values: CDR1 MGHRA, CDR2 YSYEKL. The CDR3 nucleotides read TGCGCCAGCAGCCAAGATGGCCAGGTTAAAGGTCAAGATACGCAGTATTTG. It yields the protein CASSQDGQVKGQDTQYL.

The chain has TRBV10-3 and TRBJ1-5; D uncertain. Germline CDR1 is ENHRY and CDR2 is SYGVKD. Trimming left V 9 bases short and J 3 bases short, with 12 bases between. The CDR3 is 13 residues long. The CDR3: CAICQNSNQPQHF. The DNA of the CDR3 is TGTGCCATTTGTCAAAATTCCAATCAGCCCCAGCATTTT.

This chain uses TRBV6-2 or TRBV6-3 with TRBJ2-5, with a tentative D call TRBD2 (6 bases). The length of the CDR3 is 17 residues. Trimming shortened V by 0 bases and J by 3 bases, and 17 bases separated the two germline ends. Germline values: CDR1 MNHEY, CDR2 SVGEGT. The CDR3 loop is CASSYSDLMSSEETQYF. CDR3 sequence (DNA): TGTGCCAGCAGTTACTCCGACCTAATGTCTAGCGAAGAGACCCAGTACTTC.

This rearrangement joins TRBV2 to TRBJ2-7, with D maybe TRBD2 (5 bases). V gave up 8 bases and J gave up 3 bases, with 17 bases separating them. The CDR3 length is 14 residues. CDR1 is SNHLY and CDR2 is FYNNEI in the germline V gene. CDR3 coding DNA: TGTGCCAGCTCGGAGAGGACTTACAACTACGAGCAGTACTTC. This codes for CASSERTYNYEQYF. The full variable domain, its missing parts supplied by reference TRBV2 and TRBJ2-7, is EPEVTQTPSHQVTQMGQEVILRCVPISNHLYFYWYRQILGQKVEFLVSFYNNEISEKSEIFDDQFSVERPDGSNFTLKIRSTKLEDSAMYFCASSERTYNYEQYFGPGTRLTVT.

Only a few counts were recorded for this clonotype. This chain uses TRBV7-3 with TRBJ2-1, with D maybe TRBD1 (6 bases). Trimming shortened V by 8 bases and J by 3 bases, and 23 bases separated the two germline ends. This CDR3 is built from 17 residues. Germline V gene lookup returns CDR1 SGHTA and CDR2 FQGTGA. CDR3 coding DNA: TGTGCCAGCTCAGCTTATATCGTTGGGGGCCTCTACAATGAGCAGTTCTTC. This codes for CASSAYIVGGLYNEQFF.

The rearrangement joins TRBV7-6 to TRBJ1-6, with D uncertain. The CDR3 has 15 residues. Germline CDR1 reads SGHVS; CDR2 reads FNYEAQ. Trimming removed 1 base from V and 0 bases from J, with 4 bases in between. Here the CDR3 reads CASSLEASYNSPLHF. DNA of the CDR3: TGTGCCAGCAGCTTAGAAGCCTCCTATAATTCACCCCTCCACTTT.

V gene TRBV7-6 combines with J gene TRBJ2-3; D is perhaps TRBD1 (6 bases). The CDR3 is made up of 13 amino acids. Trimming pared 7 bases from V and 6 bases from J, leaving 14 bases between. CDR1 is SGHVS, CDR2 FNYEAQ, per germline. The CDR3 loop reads CASKGQPTDTQYF. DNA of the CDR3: TGTGCCAGCAAGGGACAACCCACGGATACGCAGTATTTT.

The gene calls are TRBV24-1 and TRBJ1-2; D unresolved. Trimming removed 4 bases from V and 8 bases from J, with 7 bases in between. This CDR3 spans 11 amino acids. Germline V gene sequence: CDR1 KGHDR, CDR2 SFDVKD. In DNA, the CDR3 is TGTGCCACCAGTGAGAAGGGAGGCTACACCTTC. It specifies CATSEKGGYTF.